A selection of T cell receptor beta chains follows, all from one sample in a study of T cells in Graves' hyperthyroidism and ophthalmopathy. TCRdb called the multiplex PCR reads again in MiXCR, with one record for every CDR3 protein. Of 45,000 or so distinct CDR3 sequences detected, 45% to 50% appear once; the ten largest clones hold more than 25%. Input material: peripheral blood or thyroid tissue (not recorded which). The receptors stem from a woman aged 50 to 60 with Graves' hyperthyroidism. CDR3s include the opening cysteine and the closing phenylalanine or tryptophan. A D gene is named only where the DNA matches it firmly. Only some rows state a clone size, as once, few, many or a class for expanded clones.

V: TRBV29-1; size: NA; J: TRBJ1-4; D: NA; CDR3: CSVRGGTNEKLFF; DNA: TGCAGCGTTCGCGGTGGCACTAATGAAAAACTGTTTTTT
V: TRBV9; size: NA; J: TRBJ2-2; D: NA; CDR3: CASSETGAYTGELFF; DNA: TGTGCCAGCAGCGAGACGGGGGCTTACACCGGGGAGCTGTTTTTT
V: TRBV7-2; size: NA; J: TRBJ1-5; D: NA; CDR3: CASSLAPVRNQPQHF; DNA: TGTGCCAGCAGCTTAGCGCCGGTACGCAATCAGCCCCAGCATTTT
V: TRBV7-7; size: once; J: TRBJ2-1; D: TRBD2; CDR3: CASSPAGGANEQFF; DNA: TGTGCTAGCAGCCCAGCGGGGGGTGCCAATGAGCAGTTCTTC
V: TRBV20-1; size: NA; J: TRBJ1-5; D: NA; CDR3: CSATIRNRVVHQPQHF; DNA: TGCAGTGCAACGATCCGAAACAGGGTAGTCCATCAGCCCCAGCATTTT
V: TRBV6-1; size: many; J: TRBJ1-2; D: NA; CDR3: CASSEAGGRGYTF; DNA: TGTGCCAGCAGTGAAGCGGGCGGGCGCGGCTACACCTTC
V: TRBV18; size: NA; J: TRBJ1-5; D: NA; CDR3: CASSQGGMCNQPQHF; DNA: TGTGCCAGCTCACAGGGGGGGATGTGCAATCAGCCCCAGCATTTT
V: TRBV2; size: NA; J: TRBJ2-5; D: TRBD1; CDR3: CASSEVGTGAQPQYF; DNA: TGTGCCAGCAGTGAAGTGGGGACAGGGGCTCAGCCCCAGTACTTC
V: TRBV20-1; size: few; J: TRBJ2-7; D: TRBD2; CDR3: CSARSGRNYEQYF; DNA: TGCAGTGCTAGGAGCGGGAGGAACTACGAGCAGTACTTC
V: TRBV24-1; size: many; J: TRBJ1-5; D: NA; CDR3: CATSDSGGGNQPQHF; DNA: TGTGCCACCAGTGATTCTGGGGGAGGGAATCAGCCCCAGCATTTT
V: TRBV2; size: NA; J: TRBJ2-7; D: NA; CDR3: CASFRERRSGAYEQYF; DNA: TGTGCCAGCTTCAGGGAACGTAGGTCAGGCGCCTACGAGCAGTACTTC
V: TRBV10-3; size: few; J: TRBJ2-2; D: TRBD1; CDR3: CAISWGQGSGELFF; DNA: TGTGCCATCAGTTGGGGACAGGGAAGCGGGGAGCTGTTTTTT
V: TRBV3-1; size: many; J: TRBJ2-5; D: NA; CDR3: CASSHFQETQYF; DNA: TGTGCCAGCAGCCACTTCCAAGAGACCCAGTACTTC
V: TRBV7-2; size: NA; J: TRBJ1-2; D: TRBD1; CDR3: CASSFQGANYGYTF; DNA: TGTGCCAGCAGCTTTCAGGGGGCGAACTATGGCTACACCTTC
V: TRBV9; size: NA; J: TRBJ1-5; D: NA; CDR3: CASSDDTYEHF; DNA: TGTGCCAGCAGCGACGATACCTACGAGCATTTT
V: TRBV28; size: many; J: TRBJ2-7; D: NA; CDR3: CASSSGQGLKEQYF; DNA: NA
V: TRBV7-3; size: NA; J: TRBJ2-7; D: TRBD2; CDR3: CASSPGTSGTRYEQYF; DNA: TGTGCCAGCAGCCCCGGGACTAGCGGGACGCGATACGAGCAGTACTTC
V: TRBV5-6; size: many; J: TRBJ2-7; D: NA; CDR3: CASSPFMDISREQYF; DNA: TGTGCCAGCAGCCCCTTTATGGACATTTCAAGGGAGCAGTACTTC
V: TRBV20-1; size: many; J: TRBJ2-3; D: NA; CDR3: CSARAPQRSTDTQYF; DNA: TGCAGTGCTAGAGCCCCCCAGCGAAGTACAGATACGCAGTATTTT
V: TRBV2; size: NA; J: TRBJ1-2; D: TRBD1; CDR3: CASSDSSGRGRIGYTF; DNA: TGTGCCAGCAGTGATAGTTCCGGCAGGGGGCGGATTGGCTACACCTTC
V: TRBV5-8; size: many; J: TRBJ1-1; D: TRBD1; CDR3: CASSPSGGEAFF; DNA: TGTGCCAGCAGCCCCTCAGGGGGCGAAGCTTTCTTT
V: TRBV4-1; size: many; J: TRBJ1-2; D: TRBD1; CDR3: CASSQDDRAAGYTF; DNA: TGCGCCAGCAGCCAAGACGACAGGGCCGCAGGCTACACCTTC
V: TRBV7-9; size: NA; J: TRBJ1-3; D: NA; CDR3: CASSKGRRKYDTIYF; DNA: TGTGCCAGCAGCAAGGGACGGAGAAAATACGATACCATATATTTT
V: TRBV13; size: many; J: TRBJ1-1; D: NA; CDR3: CASSWGGEAFF; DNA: TGTGCCAGCAGCTGGGGGGGGGAAGCTTTCTTT
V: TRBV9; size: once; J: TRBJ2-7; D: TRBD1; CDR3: CASRGTGVGYEQYF; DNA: TGTGCCAGCAGGGGGACAGGGGTCGGCTACGAGCAGTACTTC
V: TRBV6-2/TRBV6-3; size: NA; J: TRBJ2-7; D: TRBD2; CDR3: CASSYKGTSGIAQYF; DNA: TGTGCCAGCAGTTACAAAGGGACTAGCGGGATTGCGCAGTACTTC
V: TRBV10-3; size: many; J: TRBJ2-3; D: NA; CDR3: CASRYGGGRKDTQYF; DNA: TGTGCCTCCAGATATGGTGGGGGGCGAAAAGATACGCAGTATTTT
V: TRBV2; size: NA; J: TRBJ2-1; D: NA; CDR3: CASSVGYGSYNEQFF; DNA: TGTGCCAGCAGTGTCGGGTACGGCTCCTACAATGAGCAGTTCTTC
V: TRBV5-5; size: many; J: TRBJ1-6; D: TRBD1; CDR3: CASSLEGQGPPRISPLHF; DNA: TGTGCCAGCAGCTTGGAGGGACAGGGACCACCGAGGATTTCACCCCTCCACTTT
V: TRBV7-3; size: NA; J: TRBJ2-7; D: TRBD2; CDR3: CACSSQTSGIEQYF; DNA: TGTGCCTGCAGCTCACAAACTAGCGGGATCGAGCAGTACTTC
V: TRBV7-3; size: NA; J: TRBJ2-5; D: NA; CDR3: CASSNLGETQYF; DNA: TGTGCCAGCAGCAACCTTGGGGAGACCCAGTACTTC
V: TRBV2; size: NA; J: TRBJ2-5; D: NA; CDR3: CASRQGREETQYF; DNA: TGTGCCAGCAGGCAAGGGCGGGAAGAGACCCAGTACTTC
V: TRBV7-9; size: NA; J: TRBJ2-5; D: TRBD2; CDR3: CASSWSGTSDPQETQYF; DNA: TGTGCCAGCAGCTGGTCCGGGACTAGCGACCCCCAAGAGACCCAGTACTTC
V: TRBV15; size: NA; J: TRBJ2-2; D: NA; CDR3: CATSRTMNTGELFF; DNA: TGTGCCACCAGCAGGACTATGAACACCGGGGAGCTGTTTTTT
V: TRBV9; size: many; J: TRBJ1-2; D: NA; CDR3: CASSYAGSNYGYTF; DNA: TGTGCCAGCAGTTATGCCGGGTCAAACTATGGCTACACCTTC
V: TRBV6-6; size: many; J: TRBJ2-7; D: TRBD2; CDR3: CASSYSTLAGRSNYEQYF; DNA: TGTGCCAGCAGTTACTCAACACTAGCGGGAAGAAGTAATTACGAGCAGTACTTC
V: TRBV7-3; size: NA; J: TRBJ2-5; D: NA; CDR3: CASSGTSGQTQETQYF; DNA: TGTGCCAGCAGCGGTACATCCGGACAGACCCAAGAGACCCAGTACTTC
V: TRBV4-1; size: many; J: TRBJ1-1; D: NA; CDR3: CASSQDGRQVAFF; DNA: TGCGCCAGCAGCCAAGATGGGCGACAGGTGGCTTTCTTT
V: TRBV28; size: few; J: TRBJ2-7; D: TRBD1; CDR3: CASSVNRDSGYEQYF; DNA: TGTGCCAGCAGTGTGAACCGGGACAGTGGCTACGAGCAGTACTTC
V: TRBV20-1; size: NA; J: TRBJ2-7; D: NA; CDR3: CSATRTTYEQYF; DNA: TGCAGTGCTACTCGTACAACCTACGAGCAGTACTTC
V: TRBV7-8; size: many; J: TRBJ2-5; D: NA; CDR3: CASTHRGSGETQYF; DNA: TGTGCCAGCACCCATAGGGGAAGCGGGGAGACCCAGTACTTC
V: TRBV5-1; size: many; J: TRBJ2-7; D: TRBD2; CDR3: CASSPWEAGPSYEQYF; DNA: TGCGCCAGCAGCCCCTGGGAAGCGGGGCCTTCCTACGAGCAGTACTTC
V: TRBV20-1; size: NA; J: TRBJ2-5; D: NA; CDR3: CSARAGSSYEQTQYF; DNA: TGCAGTGCTAGGGCGGGTAGCTCCTACGAGCAGACCCAGTACTTC
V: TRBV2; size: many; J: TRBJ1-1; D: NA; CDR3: CASSALLVGQVAFF; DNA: TGTGCCAGCAGTGCTTTATTGGTGGGCCAGGTGGCTTTCTTT
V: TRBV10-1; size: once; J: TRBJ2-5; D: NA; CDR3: CASSEETGIPETQYF; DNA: TGCGCCAGCAGTGAGGAGACCGGAATTCCGGAGACCCAGTACTTC
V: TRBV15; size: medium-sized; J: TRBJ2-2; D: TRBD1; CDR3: CATSNARDSLTGELFF; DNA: TGTGCCACCAGCAACGCACGGGACAGCTTAACCGGGGAGCTGTTTTTT
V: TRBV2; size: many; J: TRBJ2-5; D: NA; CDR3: CANPPTGTQETQYF; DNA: TGTGCCAACCCGCCAACCGGGACACAAGAGACCCAGTACTTC
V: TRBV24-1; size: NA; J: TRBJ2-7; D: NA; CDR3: CATSAGGPYEQYF; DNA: TGTGCCACCAGTGCTGGGGGACCCTACGAGCAGTACTTC
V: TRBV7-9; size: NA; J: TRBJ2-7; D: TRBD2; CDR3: CASSETSGSYEQYF; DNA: TGTGCCAGCAGTGAAACTAGCGGCTCCTACGAGCAGTACTTC
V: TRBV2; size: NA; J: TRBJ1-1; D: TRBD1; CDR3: CASSEGDSPNEAFF; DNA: TGTGCCAGCAGTGAGGGGGACAGCCCTAATGAAGCTTTCTTT
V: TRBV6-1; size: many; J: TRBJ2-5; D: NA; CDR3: CASSTAVRGYETQYF; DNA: TGTGCCAGCAGCACGGCCGTTAGGGGGTATGAGACCCAGTACTTC
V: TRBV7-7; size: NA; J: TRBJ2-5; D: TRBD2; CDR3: CASSYHEGTSDPQETQYF; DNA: TGTGCTAGCAGCTACCACGAAGGGACTAGCGACCCCCAAGAGACCCAGTACTTC